This T cell receptor beta chain was profiled in a study of beta chain features in type 1 diabetes. What was sequenced were expressed TCRB transcripts, since all of the isolated RNA had been reverse transcribed. The method was immunoSEQ multiplex PCR; TCRdb's version includes in-frame clones alone and lacks a portion of them. The table has about 140,000 clones, about 9.7% seen once. This clone was counted only a few times. Its target is unknown. Study findings and constraints: Researchers reported that naive, central memory and Treg TCRB repertoires appeared more similar in patients than in healthy donors. There was a moderate but significant shortening of TCRB CDR3s in all four CD4+ subsets of Type 1 diabetes patients.

Germline V gives CDR1 KGHSH, CDR2 LQKENI. This CDR3 spans 16 amino acids. After removal of 5 bases from V and 3 bases from J, the junction contained 8 bases not matched to a gene. The chain is built from TRBV18 and TRBJ1-4; 8 bases fit TRBD1. This clonotype was sampled from a woman between 40 and 50 years old in good health. Sequences were obtained from central memory CD4+ T cells from blood. CDR3: CASSYTDRGPNEKLFF. CDR3 bases: TGTGCCAGCTCATATACCGACAGGGGACCTAATGAAAAACTGTTTTTT.